This is a list of T cell receptor beta chains from one sample in a study of blood T cell repertoires in COVID-19. Sequenced by immunoSEQ multiplex PCR; TCRdb stores in-frame clones only, minus some. The table shows tens of thousands of clones, with 70% to 90% occurring only once. Sequencing was carried out using peripheral blood. Receptors were obtained from a woman aged 80 or over with acute or convalescent COVID-19. Each CDR3 is given with its conserved first and last residue. A D gene is named only where the DNA matches it firmly. Not all rows give a size; the values are once, few, many and, for expanded clones, a class.

J,length,V,D,size,DNA,CDR3
TRBJ2-3,15,TRBV27,-,-,TGTGCCAGCAGTCCCGGGTTCACACCCACAGATACGCAGTATTTT,CASSPGFTPTDTQYF
TRBJ2-1,18,TRBV4-1,TRBD2,-,TGCGCCAGCAGCCAAGAATGGGAGGGGAAAGGATCCTACAATGAGCAGTTCTTC,CASSQEWEGKGSYNEQFF
TRBJ1-1,15,TRBV7-2,TRBD1,-,TGTGCCAGCAGCCAACAACAGGGGGCTAACACTGAAGCTTTCTTT,CASSQQQGANTEAFF
TRBJ2-3,16,TRBV5-4,TRBD2,-,TGTGCCAGCAGCCGCGGGGGGGCCTCGAGCACAGATACGCAGTATTTT,CASSRGGASSTDTQYF
TRBJ1-1,14,TRBV12-5,-,-,TGTGCTAGTGGTTTAGCGGGGGTGAACACTGAAGCTTTCTTT,CASGLAGVNTEAFF
TRBJ2-5,14,TRBV5-3,-,-,TGTGCCAGAAGCCCGGACAGGCGGGGTGAGACCCAGTACTTC,CARSPDRRGETQYF
TRBJ2-5,11,TRBV20-1,-,-,TGCAGTGCTCCGGGGGAAGAGACCCAGTACTTC,CSAPGEETQYF
TRBJ2-5,13,TRBV18,-,-,TGTGCCAGCTCGACCAGGCTGGGAGAGACCCAGTACTTC,CASSTRLGETQYF
TRBJ2-3,17,TRBV4-1,TRBD2,-,TGCGCCAGCAGCCAAGATGCTAGCGGGGGGGCCCTAGATACGCAGTATTTT,CASSQDASGGALDTQYF
TRBJ2-7,14,TRBV7-2,-,few,TGTGCCAGCAGCTTTTACGGACACTCCTACGAGCAGTACTTC,CASSFYGHSYEQYF
TRBJ1-5,13,TRBV6-1,TRBD1,-,TGTGCCAGCAGTGACAGGGGGGATCAGCCCCAGCATTTT,CASSDRGDQPQHF
TRBJ1-2,12,TRBV12-3/TRBV12-4,TRBD1,-,TGTGCCAGCAGCTACAGGGGAGGTGGCTACACCTTC,CASSYRGGGYTF
TRBJ2-2,17,TRBV5-1,-,once,TGCGCCAGCACCTCGGATGGAGCCAGCGCGAACACCGGGGAGCTGTTTTTT,CASTSDGASANTGELFF
TRBJ1-1,14,TRBV27,-,-,TGTGCCAGCAGCAGATCTATCGACAGCACTGAAGCTTTCTTT,CASSRSIDSTEAFF
TRBJ2-2,15,TRBV3-1/TRBV3-2,TRBD2,few,TGTGCCAGCAGCCGGGGACTAGCTGGCACCGGGGAGCTGTTTTTT,CASSRGLAGTGELFF
TRBJ1-1,15,TRBV5-1,TRBD1,-,TGCGCCAGCAGCTTGACCGGACAGGGGGAAACTGAAGCTTTCTTT,CASSLTGQGETEAFF
TRBJ1-5,16,TRBV19,TRBD1,-,TGTGCCAGTAGTACAACAGGGGGTGTTAGCAATCAGCCCCAGCATTTT,CASSTTGGVSNQPQHF
TRBJ2-7,15,TRBV18,-,-,TGTGCCAGCTCCCTTGGACAGCCGCCGGACTACGAGCAGTACTTC,CASSLGQPPDYEQYF
TRBJ2-7,13,TRBV5-1,-,-,TGCGCCAGCAGCTTGGCCTCCTCCGACGAGCAGTACTTC,CASSLASSDEQYF
TRBJ2-2,12,TRBV2,-,-,TGTGCCAGCAGTGAAGACGGCGGGGAGCTGTTTTTT,CASSEDGGELFF
TRBJ1-2,14,TRBV6-5,-,-,TGTGCCAGCAGCCGTGACAGGAGCAGGTATGGCTACACCTTC,CASSRDRSRYGYTF
TRBJ2-5,16,TRBV29-1,-,-,TGCAGCGTTGAAGGTTGGGCTAGCCGCCCAAGAGAGACCCAGTACTTC,CSVEGWASRPRETQYF
TRBJ1-3,14,TRBV16,TRBD1,few,TGTGCCAGCAGCTCAACAGGGGGAGGAAACACCATATATTTT,CASSSTGGGNTIYF
TRBJ2-3,13,TRBV24-1,-,-,TGTGCCACCAGTGACGCAGGCGCAGATACGCAGTATTTT,CATSDAGADTQYF
TRBJ1-4,16,TRBV7-9,TRBD1,-,TGTGCCAGCAGCTTAGGGCCGGGACAGGGGGACGAAAAACTGTTTTTT,CASSLGPGQGDEKLFF
TRBJ1-2,14,TRBV19,TRBD1,-,TGTGCCAGTAGTATACGGGACAGGAACTATGGCTACACCTTC,CASSIRDRNYGYTF
TRBJ2-4,16,TRBV7-2,TRBD1,-,TGTGCCAGCAGCTCTCACACGACAGGGTCTGGGGGCATTCAGTACTTC,CASSSHTTGSGGIQYF
TRBJ1-2,15,TRBV11-2,-,-,TGTGCCAGCAGCCCGTCCCCGACAGCCCTCTATGGCTACACCTTC,CASSPSPTALYGYTF
TRBJ2-7,16,TRBV4-3,TRBD1,large,TGCGCCAGCAGCCAAACCCCGGGACAGGGGGCAGGAGAGCAGTACTTC,CASSQTPGQGAGEQYF
TRBJ2-5,15,TRBV13,TRBD2,-,TGTGCCAGTACTACTCGGGGGGACCTCCAAGAGACCCAGTACTTC,CASTTRGDLQETQYF
TRBJ1-2,12,TRBV7-8,-,-,TGTGCCAGCAGCCCCCACAGCTATGGCTACACCTTC,CASSPHSYGYTF
TRBJ2-7,13,TRBV6-5,-,-,TGTGCCAGCAGCCGAGAACAAAGAGGCGAGCAGTACTTC,CASSREQRGEQYF
TRBJ2-1,15,TRBV25-1,TRBD1,once,TGTGCCAGCAGTGTACCGGGACAGGACTACAATGAGCAGTTCTTC,CASSVPGQDYNEQFF
TRBJ1-1,13,TRBV27,-,once,TGTGCCAGTTGTCCCCTGGGGGGGACTGAAGCTTTCTTT,CASCPLGGTEAFF
TRBJ2-7,12,TRBV27,TRBD1,-,TGTGCCAGCAGCCGACAGGGATACGAGCAGTACTTC,CASSRQGYEQYF
TRBJ1-6,15,TRBV4-3,-,-,TGCGCCAGCAGCCAAGAGAGACAGTACAATTCACCCCTCCACTTT,CASSQERQYNSPLHF
TRBJ2-7,16,TRBV7-8,TRBD2,once,TGTGCCAGCAGCTTAGCTAAGACTAGCGGGAGGGTCGAGCAGTACTTC,CASSLAKTSGRVEQYF
TRBJ2-7,14,TRBV7-9,-,-,TGTGCCAGCAGCCCGTCGACTAGCTCCTACGAGCAGTACTTC,CASSPSTSSYEQYF
TRBJ2-7,12,TRBV2,-,once,TGTGCCAGCAGTAAGTCGGGCTACGAGCAGTACTTC,CASSKSGYEQYF
TRBJ1-1,11,TRBV19,-,-,TGTGCCAGTAGACAGGGCACTGAAGCTTTCTTT,CASRQGTEAFF
TRBJ1-1,15,TRBV4-1,-,-,TGCGCCAGCAGCCTCATACAGTTTTCGTCCACTGAAGCTTTCTTT,CASSLIQFSSTEAFF
TRBJ2-2,16,TRBV10-3,-,-,TGTGCCATCAGTGACGTCGGCAGGGTTCGCACCGGGGAGCTGTTTTTT,CAISDVGRVRTGELFF
TRBJ2-7,14,TRBV5-4,-,-,TGTGCCAGCAGCTTGACAGCAAGCTCCTACGAGCAGTACTTC,CASSLTASSYEQYF
TRBJ1-2,16,TRBV10-1,TRBD1,-,TGCGCCAGCAGACCGAAGTCGGACAGGGGGGCCTATGGCTACACCTTC,CASRPKSDRGAYGYTF
TRBJ2-7,15,TRBV7-2,-,-,TGTGCCAGCAGCTTAGGCGGGGCCGGCTCCTACGAGCAGTACTTC,CASSLGGAGSYEQYF
TRBJ1-4,15,TRBV9,-,-,TGTGCCAGCAGCGCCGGAGTAGCAACTAATGAAAAACTGTTTTTT,CASSAGVATNEKLFF
TRBJ2-7,14,TRBV7-2,-,-,TGTGCCAGCAGCCCAACCGGGGGACCCTACGAGCAGTACTTC,CASSPTGGPYEQYF
TRBJ1-5,13,TRBV12-3/TRBV12-4,TRBD1,-,TGTGCCAGCAGTTCACAGGGGGGTCAGCCCCAGCATTTT,CASSSQGGQPQHF
TRBJ2-3,11,TRBV6-2/TRBV6-3,-,-,TGTGCCAGCAGTTATGCGGATACGCAGTATTTT,CASSYADTQYF
TRBJ2-3,16,TRBV11-2,TRBD1,-,TGTGCCAGCAGCTTCAGGGACAGGGGGCGTCCAGATACGCAGTATTTT,CASSFRDRGRPDTQYF
TRBJ1-5,15,TRBV7-2,TRBD1,-,TGTGCCAGCAGCCAAGGGACAGGGACCAATCAGCCCCAGCATTTT,CASSQGTGTNQPQHF
TRBJ1-5,14,TRBV19,TRBD1,few,TGTGCCAGTAGTAAGCAGGGGGCCAATCAGCCCCAGCATTTT,CASSKQGANQPQHF
TRBJ2-1,11,TRBV20-1,-,few,TGCAGTGCTAGACGGTGGAATGAGCAGTTCTTC,CSARRWNEQFF